Following are 8 T cell receptor beta chains from one sample sequenced in a study of CD8 T cell repertoires and HIV-1 epitope variants (TCRdb year 2020). Which antigens these TCRs recognize remains unknown. The receptor library was made with the immunoSEQ multiplex PCR assay. TCRdb limited this immuneACCESS table to in-frame rearrangements with V and J called. A share of clones is missing; checked studies link under half to unresolved V genes, and the rest is unexplained. This sample holds approximately 4,000 clones; around two thirds were observed only once. Around 46% of the sample belongs to the ten largest clones. The sequenced sample consisted of cultured CD8+ T cells derived from PBMCs. The receptors were gathered from a male donor with HIV.

A single count supports this clone. The chain links TRBV4-1 to TRBJ2-7, with D perhaps being TRBD1 or TRBD2 (5 bases each). The germline CDR1 and CDR2 sequences are MGHRA and YSYEKL. The CDR3 spans 16 residues. Trimming took off 0 bases at V and 3 bases at J, with 15 bases between the two ends. CDR3 nucleotide sequence: TGCGCCAGCAGCCAAGATACGGCAGGGAGCCTCTACGAGCAGTACTTC. Amino acids: CASSQDTAGSLYEQYF.

The gene calls are TRBV28 and TRBJ2-7; D is undetermined. This CDR3 comprises 12 residues. Per germline, CDR1 MDHEN and CDR2 SYDVKM. Deletions cut 7 bases from V and 0 bases from J, with 7 bases between. The CDR3 bases are TGTGCCAGCACCCCCCCCTCCTACGAGCAGTACTTC. It yields the protein CASTPPSYEQYF.

This chain uses TRBV7-3 with TRBJ2-4; possibly TRBD1 for D (6 bases). The CDR3 has 13 residues. Trimming pared 1 base from V and 8 bases from J, leaving 9 bases between. The germline V gene has CDR1 SGHTA and CDR2 FQGTGA. The CDR3 spells CASSLIGGDIQYF. The CDR3, as DNA: TGTGCCAGCAGCTTAATAGGGGGTGACATTCAGTACTTC.

This sequence joins TRBV7-2 and TRBJ2-1; TRBD1 agrees at 7 bases. The CDR3 contains 15 residues. CDR1 is SGHTA and CDR2 is FQGNSA in the germline V gene. Unmatched junction bases numbered 2, after V lost 1 base and J lost 2 bases. The CDR3 sequence: CASSLVGGAYNEQFF. The DNA of the CDR3 is TGTGCCAGCAGCTTAGTAGGGGGCGCCTACAATGAGCAGTTCTTC. The full variable domain, with the rest looked up from reference TRBV7-2 and TRBJ2-1, is GAGVSQSPSNKVTEKGKDVELRCDPISGHTALYWYRQSLGQGLEFLIYFQGNSAPDKSGLPSDRFSAERTGGSVSTLTIQRTQQEDSAVYLCASSLVGGAYNEQFFGPGTRLTVL.

V is TRBV28 and J is TRBJ2-7; D perhaps matches TRBD1 (5 bases). The CDR3 runs 14 residues. Germline values: CDR1 MDHEN, CDR2 SYDVKM. Trimming took 2 bases from V and 5 from J, leaving 13 bases between them. The CDR3 DNA is TGTGCCAGCAGTTTACAAGGGGTCGGTGACGAGCAGTACTTC. It yields the protein CASSLQGVGDEQYF. Using reference TRBV28 and TRBJ2-7 for the parts outside the CDR3, the full variable domain is DVKVTQSSRYLVKRTGEKVFLECVQDMDHENMFWYRQDPGLGLRLIYFSYDVKMKEKGDIPEGYSVSREKKERFSLILESASTNQTSMYLCASSLQGVGDEQYFGPGTRLTVT.

CDR3 sequence (DNA): TGTGCCAGCTCACCCCCGAGTACAAACAATGAGCAGTTCTTC. Its translation is CASSPPSTNNEQFF. The chain joins TRBV18 to TRBJ2-1; no firm D call. Germline V lookup: CDR1 KGHSH, CDR2 LQKENI. The length of the CDR3 is 14 residues. V lost 3 bases and J 5 bases, leaving 11 bases between the germline ends.

The gene calls are TRBV28 and TRBJ2-7, with 8 positions matching TRBD1. Per germline, CDR1 MDHEN and CDR2 SYDVKM. The CDR3 covers 13 residues. V gave up 7 bases and J gave up 5 bases; unmatched junction bases: 7. The CDR3 DNA sequence: TGTGCCAGCAAGGACAGGGTAATCAACGAGCAGTACTTC. Translation: CASKDRVINEQYF.

V and J are TRBV6-5 and TRBJ1-4; 7 bases are a match to TRBD1. CDR3 length equals 15 residues. V was clipped by 1 base and J by 3 bases; unmatched bases: 2. Germline lookup yields CDR1 MNHEY and CDR2 SVGAGI. The CDR3 loop is CASSYLGGSNEKLFF. For the CDR3, the DNA is TGTGCCAGCAGTTACTTAGGGGGCTCTAATGAAAAACTGTTTTTT.